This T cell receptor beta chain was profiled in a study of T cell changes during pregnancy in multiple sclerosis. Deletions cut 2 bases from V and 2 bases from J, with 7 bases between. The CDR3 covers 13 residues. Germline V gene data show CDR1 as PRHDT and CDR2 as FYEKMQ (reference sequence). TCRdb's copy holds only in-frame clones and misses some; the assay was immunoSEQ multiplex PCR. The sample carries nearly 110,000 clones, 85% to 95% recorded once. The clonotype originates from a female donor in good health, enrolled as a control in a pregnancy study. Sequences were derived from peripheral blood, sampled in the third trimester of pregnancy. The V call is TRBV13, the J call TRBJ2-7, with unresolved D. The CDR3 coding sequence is TGTGCCAGCAGCTTACGAGTGACCTACGAGCAGTACTTC. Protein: CASSLRVTYEQYF.